The 5 T cell receptor beta chains below come from one sample, sequenced in a study of blood T cell repertoires in COVID-19. Profiled with immunoSEQ multiplex PCR; TCRdb holds only in-frame clones, not every one. The table includes 200,000 to 300,000 clones, about 83% detected once. Sequencing was performed on peripheral blood. All receptors derive from a man in his forties or fifties with acute or convalescent COVID-19.

The rearrangement uses TRBV7-2 and TRBJ2-7, with D perhaps TRBD1 (6 bases). CDR3 length: 14 residues. Germline V CDR1 and CDR2: SGHTA, FQGNSA. The ends were cut back, 4 bases at V and 1 base at J, with 11 bases in the middle. The CDR3 DNA reads as TGTGCCAGCAGCTCCCTGGACAGATCCTACGAGCAGTACTTC. It yields the protein CASSSLDRSYEQYF.

The chain combines TRBV2 with TRBJ2-3, with TRBD2 identical over 7 bases. Germline V gene sequence: CDR1 SNHLY, CDR2 FYNNEI. Losses at the gene ends were 6 bases for V and 2 bases for J; bases not matched to a gene: 5. The CDR3 sequence is 14 residues long. The CDR3 loop reads CASSLAALTDTQYF. CDR3 DNA sequence: TGTGCCAGCAGCCTAGCGGCACTCACAGATACGCAGTATTTT. The entire variable domain, with the rest obtained from reference TRBV2 and TRBJ2-3, is as follows: EPEVTQTPSHQVTQMGQEVILRCVPISNHLYFYWYRQILGQKVEFLVSFYNNEISEKSEIFDDQFSVERPDGSNFTLKIRSTKLEDSAMYFCASSLAALTDTQYFGPGTRLTVL.

The chain has TRBV7-9 and TRBJ1-4; no clear D. The CDR3 length is 13 residues. V gave up 6 bases and J gave up 1 base, with 6 bases separating them. Germline V gene data show CDR1 as SEHNR and CDR2 as FQNEAQ (reference sequence). CDR3 sequence: CASRFITNEKLFF. Here the CDR3 DNA reads TGTGCCAGCAGGTTTATAACTAATGAAAAACTGTTTTTT. The complete variable domain, with remaining parts taken from reference TRBV7-9 and TRBJ1-4, reads DTGVSQNPRHKITKRGQNVTFRCDPISEHNRLYWYRQTLGQGPEFLTYFQNEAQLEKSRLLSDRFSAERPKGSFSTLEIQRTEQGDSAMYLCASRFITNEKLFFGSGTQLSVL.

CDR3 sequence: CASSSTPRGSGELFF. DNA for the CDR3: TGTGCCAGCAGCTCGACCCCCCGGGGATCCGGGGAGCTGTTTTTT. This chain connects TRBV7-2 to TRBJ2-2; perhaps TRBD2 as D (5 bases). The CDR3 runs to 15 residues. V was shortened by 4 bases and J by 6 bases, with 15 bases between the two germline ends. In germline, CDR1 is SGHTA, CDR2 FQGNSA.

The rearrangement joins TRBV2 to TRBJ1-3; 7 bases are a match to TRBD1. Looked up from germline, CDR1 is SNHLY and CDR2 is FYNNEI. Trimming removed 6 bases from V and 0 bases from J; junction bases left unmatched: 11. CDR3 length: 17 amino acids. Here the CDR3 reads CASRIQGLRLSGNTIYF. As DNA, the CDR3 is TGTGCCAGCAGGATACAGGGGCTTCGACTCTCTGGAAACACCATATATTTT.